This entry lists 20 T cell receptor beta chains sequenced from one sample in a study of shared clonotypes between healthy human individuals. Clones were sequenced by immunoSEQ multiplex PCR, and TCRdb holds only the in-frame ones, with some missing. In the table there are some 360,000 clones, over 70% of which are singletons. The sequenced material came from memory CD4+ T cells sorted from blood. Stated subset: CD45RA-negative fraction. The receptors originated from a man under 40 in good health.

Regarding this clone: Other DNA sequences in this sample translate to the same CDR3. The chain uses TRBV28 and TRBJ1-2; D is undetermined. Looked up from germline, CDR1 is MDHEN and CDR2 is SYDVKM. Trimming shortened V by 4 bases and J by 5 bases, and 5 bases separated the two germline ends. The CDR3 has 11 residues. CDR3 amino acids: CASSSRYGYTF. In DNA form, the CDR3 reads TGTGCCAGCAGTTCCCGATATGGCTACACCTTC.

The genes are TRBV7-9 and TRBJ2-7; 9 bases line up with TRBD2. With V trimmed by 5 bases and J by 2 bases, 4 bases remained unmatched. CDR3 size: 14 residues. The germline V gene has CDR1 SEHNR and CDR2 FQNEAQ (reference sequence). Written as DNA, the CDR3 is TGTGCCAGCAGCACTAGCGGGCCTGCCTACGAGCAGTACTTC. This sequence encodes CASSTSGPAYEQYF. The full variable domain, its missing parts supplied by reference TRBV7-9 and TRBJ2-7, is DTGVSQNPRHKITKRGQNVTFRCDPISEHNRLYWYRQTLGQGPEFLTYFQNEAQLEKSRLLSDRFSAERPKGSFSTLEIQRTEQGDSAMYLCASSTSGPAYEQYFGPGTRLTVT.

The genes are TRBV7-2 and TRBJ2-5; TRBD1 matches 9 bases. V shed 2 bases, J shed 4 bases, and the junction held 8 bases outside the gene matches. The CDR3 consists of 16 residues. From germline, CDR1 is SGHTA and CDR2 FQGNSA. The chain's CDR3 is CASSLNTGGGGETQYF. In nucleotides, the CDR3 is TGTGCCAGCAGCTTAAATACAGGGGGCGGAGGAGAGACCCAGTACTTC.

The V gene is TRBV6-1, the J gene TRBJ2-7, with TRBD1 identical over 9 bases. The CDR3 length is 15 residues. Germline V gene sequence: CDR1 MNHNS, CDR2 SASEGT. V was pared by 3 bases and J by 2 bases, with 5 bases of the junction left unmatched. This chain's CDR3 is CASSDVGTGPYEQYF. Here the CDR3 DNA reads TGTGCCAGCAGTGATGTCGGGACAGGGCCCTACGAGCAGTACTTC.

This clone appeared a few times. The chain couples TRBV6-6 to TRBJ1-5; TRBD1 agrees at 11 bases. Germline V gene lookup returns CDR1 MNHNY and CDR2 SVGAGI (reference sequence). This CDR3 region has 15 residues. Trimming removed 6 bases from V and 6 bases from J; junction bases left unmatched: 7. CDR3 in amino acids: CASRSGQGAPQPQHF. The CDR3, as DNA: TGTGCCAGCAGGTCCGGACAGGGGGCTCCTCAGCCCCAGCATTTT.

V usage is TRBV5-1 and J usage is TRBJ2-3; 10 nucleotides align to TRBD2. Germline V gene lookup returns CDR1 SGHRS and CDR2 YFSETQ. The V gene end was trimmed by 2 bases and the J gene end by 10 bases; junction bases not matched to a gene: 10. The CDR3 extends over 15 amino acids. The CDR3 region has the DNA TGCGCCAGCAGCTTTGTGTCTAGCGGGAGCCAATCGCAGTATTTT. As protein: CASSFVSSGSQSQYF.

The chain recombines TRBV30 with TRBJ1-1; D is unresolved. The CDR3 runs to 14 residues. V dropped 4 bases and J dropped 10 bases, with 22 bases sitting between them. Per the germline V gene, CDR1 is GTSNPN and CDR2 is SVGIG (reference sequence). The CDR3 here is CAWNLRGGRPSAFF. In DNA, the CDR3 is TGTGCCTGGAACCTACGTGGCGGACGACCATCAGCTTTCTTT. Supplemented by reference TRBV30 and TRBJ1-1, the full variable domain reads SQTIHQWPATLVQPVGSPLSLECTVEGTSNPNLYWYRQAAGRGLQLLFYSVGIGQISSEVPQNLSASRPQDRQFILSSKKLLLSDSGFYLCAWNLRGGRPSAFFGQGTRLTVV.

This clone was recorded only once. J is TRBJ2-7 and V is TRBV11-1, with D possibly matching TRBD2 (6 bases). CDR1 SGHAT and CDR2 FQDESV come from the germline V gene (reference sequence). The V and J ends lost 5 bases and 8 bases respectively, with 22 bases between them. The CDR3 consists of 15 residues. The CDR3 coding sequence is TGTGCCAGCAGCCCCCTTGGAGGGACGGGAGAAAAGCAGTACTTC. Its translation is CASSPLGGTGEKQYF.

The chain recombines TRBV5-4 with TRBJ2-7; possibly TRBD2 for D (5 bases). The ends were cut back, 0 bases at V and 5 bases at J, with 12 bases in the middle. The CDR3 is 14 residues long. Germline CDR1 is SGHNT and CDR2 is YYREEE (reference sequence). This CDR3 is CASSLELASHEQYF. The CDR3 DNA sequence: TGTGCCAGCAGCTTGGAGCTAGCTTCACACGAGCAGTACTTC.

In DNA form, the CDR3 reads TGCGCCAGCAGCTTCCTTCTAGCGGGAGGAACAGATACGCAGTATTTT. This translates into CASSFLLAGGTDTQYF. This chain connects TRBV5-1 to TRBJ2-3, with 11 positions matching TRBD2. The CDR3 length is 16 residues. In germline, CDR1 is SGHRS, CDR2 YFSETQ. Losses at the gene ends were 2 bases for V and 3 bases for J; bases not matched to a gene: 5.

This sequence joins TRBV5-6 and TRBJ2-4, with D perhaps matching TRBD1 or TRBD2 (6 bases each). Germline V gives CDR1 SGHDT, CDR2 YYEEEE. V lost 2 bases and J 6 bases, leaving 18 bases between the germline ends. The CDR3 runs 16 residues. For the CDR3, the DNA is TGTGCCAGCAGCTTCGGAGGGGGACGGCAACTAAACATTCAGTACTTC. This codes for CASSFGGGRQLNIQYF.

The rearrangement uses TRBV6-1 and TRBJ2-6, with unresolved D. Germline-derived CDR1 and CDR2 are MNHNS and SASEGT. The CDR3 consists of 15 residues. The V end was cut by 1 base, the J end by 4 bases, with 8 bases between. The chain's CDR3 is CASSEGYWGANVLTF. CDR3 bases: TGTGCCAGCAGTGAAGGGTACTGGGGGGCCAACGTCCTGACTTTC.

The chain joins TRBV4-1 to TRBJ2-1; TRBD2 aligns across 11 bases. Per the germline V gene, CDR1 is MGHRA and CDR2 is YSYEKL. Germline trimming cut 0 bases from V and 2 bases from J; bases unmatched to any gene: 3. The CDR3 length is 17 residues. The CDR3: CASSQDRTSGPYNEQFF. CDR3 coding DNA: TGCGCCAGCAGCCAAGATCGGACTAGCGGGCCCTACAATGAGCAGTTCTTC.

This clone turned up a few times. CDR3 loop: CASSSGRKAGEQFF. In DNA, the CDR3 is TGCGCCAGCAGCTCGGGACGAAAAGCGGGTGAGCAGTTCTTC. The rearrangement uses TRBV5-1 and TRBJ2-1; a possible D gene is TRBD2 (6 bases). The CDR3 contains 14 residues. V lost 3 bases to trimming and J lost 9 bases, with 16 bases between them. The germline V gene encodes CDR1 SGHRS and CDR2 YFSETQ. Full variable domain (outside the CDR3, taken from reference TRBV5-1 and TRBJ2-1): KAGVTQTPRYLIKTRGQQVTLSCSPISGHRSVSWYQQTPGQGLQFLFEYFSETQRNKGNFPGRFSGRQFSNSRSEMNVSTLELGDSALYLCASSSGRKAGEQFFGPGTRLTVL.

This clone was found once. The chain combines TRBV7-2 with TRBJ2-5; 8 nucleotides line up with TRBD1. Germline lookup yields CDR1 SGHTA and CDR2 FQGNSA. The CDR3 has 14 residues. V trimming: 5 bases; J trimming: 6 bases; junction bases outside the gene matches: 8. The CDR3 DNA reads TGTGCCAGCAGCACATCAGGGGGCATCCAGACCCAGTACTTC. Translating it yields CASSTSGGIQTQYF.

This clone was detected many times. This chain connects TRBV10-3 to TRBJ2-7; 14 positions agree with TRBD2. The CDR3 covers 20 residues. Unmatched junction bases numbered 16, after V lost 6 bases and J lost 0 bases. Germline-derived CDR1 and CDR2 are ENHRY and SYGVKD. For the CDR3, the DNA is TGTGCCATCAGCTCCGGGACTAGCGGGAGTGGGCCCCCGAGCTCCTACGAGCAGTACTTC. This encodes CAISSGTSGSGPPSSYEQYF.

The chain has TRBV29-1 and TRBJ1-2; no reliable D call. CDR1 is SQVTM, CDR2 ANQGSEA, per germline. CDR3 length equals 14 residues. Between the trimmed V and J ends, which lost 2 bases and 3 bases, there was a span of 13 bases. The CDR3 here is CSVEIRRGYYGYTF. DNA for the CDR3: TGCAGCGTTGAAATACGGCGGGGTTACTATGGCTACACCTTC.

This chain uses TRBV4-3 with TRBJ2-2; no reliable D call. The germline V gene has CDR1 LGHNA and CDR2 YSLEER. V was shortened by 1 base and J by 5 bases, with 8 bases between the two germline ends. The CDR3 runs 14 residues. The CDR3 DNA is TGCGCCAGCAGCCAAGTAATAACGACCGGGGAGCTGTTTTTT. The encoded protein is CASSQVITTGELFF.

This clone has just one count. The chain recombines TRBV21-1 with TRBJ2-6; no check of the table's D call, TRBD1, against the DNA was made. TRBV21-1 is marked as a pseudogene. The CDR3 is 18 amino acids. The CDR3 loop reads CASSKGRRGQGGANVLTF. The CDR3 coding sequence is TGTGCCAGCAGCAAAGGTAGGAGGGGGCAAGGTGGGGCCAACGTCCTGACTTTC.

This clone was recorded a few times. The rearrangement links TRBV5-5 to TRBJ2-7; TRBD2 matches at 11 bases. Germline CDR1 is SGHKS and CDR2 is YYEKEE (reference sequence). This CDR3 is built from 16 residues. Trimming removed 0 bases from V and 1 base from J; junction bases left unmatched: 3. The CDR3 nucleotides read TGTGCCAGCAGCTTGGTGCGGACTAGCGGGTCCTACGAGCAGTACTTC. Amino acid sequence: CASSLVRTSGSYEQYF.